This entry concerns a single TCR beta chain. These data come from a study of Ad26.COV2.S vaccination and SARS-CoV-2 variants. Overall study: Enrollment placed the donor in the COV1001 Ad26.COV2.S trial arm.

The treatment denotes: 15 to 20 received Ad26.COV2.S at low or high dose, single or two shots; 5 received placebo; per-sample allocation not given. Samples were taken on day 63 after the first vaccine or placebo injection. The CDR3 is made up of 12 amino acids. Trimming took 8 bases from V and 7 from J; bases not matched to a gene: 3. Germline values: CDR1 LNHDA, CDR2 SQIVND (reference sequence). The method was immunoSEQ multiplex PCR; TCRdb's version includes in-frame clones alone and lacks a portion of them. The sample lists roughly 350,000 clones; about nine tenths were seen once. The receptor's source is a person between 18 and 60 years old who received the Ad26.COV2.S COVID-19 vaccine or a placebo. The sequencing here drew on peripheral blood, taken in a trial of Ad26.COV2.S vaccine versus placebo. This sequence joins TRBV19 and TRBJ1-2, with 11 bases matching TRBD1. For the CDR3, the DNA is TGTGCCAGTTGGACAGGGGGCTTTGGCTACACCTTC. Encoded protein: CASWTGGFGYTF.